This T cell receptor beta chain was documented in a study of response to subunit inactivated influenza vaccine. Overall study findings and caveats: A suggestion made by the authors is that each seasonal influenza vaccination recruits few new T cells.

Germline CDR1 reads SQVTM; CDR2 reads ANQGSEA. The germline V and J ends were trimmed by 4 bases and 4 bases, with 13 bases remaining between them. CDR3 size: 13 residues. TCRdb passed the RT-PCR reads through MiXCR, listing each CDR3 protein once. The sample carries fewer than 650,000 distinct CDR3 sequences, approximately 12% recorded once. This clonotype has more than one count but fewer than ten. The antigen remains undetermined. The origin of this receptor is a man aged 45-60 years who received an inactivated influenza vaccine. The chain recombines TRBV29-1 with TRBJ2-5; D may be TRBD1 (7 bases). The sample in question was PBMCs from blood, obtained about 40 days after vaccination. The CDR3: CSVVGQGGETQYF. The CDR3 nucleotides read TGCAGCGTTGTGGGGCAGGGGGGAGAGACCCAGTACTTC.